This TCR beta chain was identified in a study of cytomegalovirus exposure and HLA in healthy donors. General observations from the study: In a later analysis, CMV-associated beta chains were mostly HLA-associated, it appeared. Roughly uniform sequencing depth across donors was assumed, possibly incorrectly.

The CDR3 contains 15 residues. Germline V gives CDR1 SGHTA, CDR2 FQGNSA. Trimming took off 7 bases at V and 4 bases at J, with 17 bases between the two ends. The PCR contained 60 Vbeta and 13 Jbeta primers. Source study methods: Per a later analysis, the number of unique TCR beta chains was approximately 80 million, of which roughly 10 million were shared. Assay used: immunoSEQ multiplex PCR; TCRdb lists only in-frame clones, some missing. Clonal size and the V and J genes are those of that table, whereas D and trimming came from the DNA. There are roughly 200,000 clones in the sample; 77% occur only once, and about 2.5% lies in the top ten. This clone was observed a handful of times. The antigen remains undetermined.

This sequence was found in a woman aged 60-75 years in good health and CMV-seropositive. The rearrangement links TRBV7-2 to TRBJ1-3; no firm D call. Sample: PBMCs. The CDR3 sequence is CASKSNRENGNTIYF. In DNA, the CDR3 is TGTGCCAGCAAATCGAACCGGGAAAACGGAAACACCATATATTTT.